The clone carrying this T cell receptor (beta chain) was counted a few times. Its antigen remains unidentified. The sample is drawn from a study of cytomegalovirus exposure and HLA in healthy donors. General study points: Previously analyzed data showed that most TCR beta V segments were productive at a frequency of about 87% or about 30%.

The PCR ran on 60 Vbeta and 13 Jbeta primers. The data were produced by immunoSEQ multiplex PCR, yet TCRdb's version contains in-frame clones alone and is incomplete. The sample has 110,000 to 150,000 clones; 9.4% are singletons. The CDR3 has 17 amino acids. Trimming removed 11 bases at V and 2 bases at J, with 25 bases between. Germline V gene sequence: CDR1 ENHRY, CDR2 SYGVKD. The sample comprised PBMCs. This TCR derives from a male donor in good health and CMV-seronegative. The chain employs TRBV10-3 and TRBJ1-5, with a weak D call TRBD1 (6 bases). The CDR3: CAPGGRTGSLGNQPQHF. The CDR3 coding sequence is TGTGCCCCTGGTGGGCGAACAGGGAGCTTAGGCAATCAGCCCCAGCATTTT.